The 25 T cell receptor beta chains given below trace back to one sample, sequenced in a study of immune evolution from preneoplasia to lung adenocarcinoma. Clones were sequenced by immunoSEQ multiplex PCR, and TCRdb holds only the in-frame ones, with some missing. The repertoire holds roughly 10,000 clones, with 76% as singletons. The sample comprised FFPE normal lung tissue adjacent to the tumor. These receptors came from a person aged 55 to 75 with lung adenocarcinoma. Some clones in this sample may be carry-over from other donors' samples.

The chain is built from TRBV11-2 and TRBJ1-6; 8 bases are shared with TRBD1. The germline gives CDR1 SGHAT, CDR2 FQNNGV. V lost 5 bases, J lost 2 bases, and 5 bases stayed unmatched. The CDR3 covers 16 residues. The CDR3 DNA follows: TGTGCCAGCAGCCGACAGGGGTTCCCCTATAATTCACCCCTCCACTTT. Translating gives CASSRQGFPYNSPLHF.

This clone was recorded only once. J is TRBJ2-2 and V is TRBV7-7; 12 nucleotides match TRBD2. Germline V gives CDR1 SSHAT, CDR2 FNYEAQ (reference sequence). The CDR3 runs to 16 residues. V lost 6 bases, J lost 7 bases, and 9 bases stayed unmatched. CDR3 in DNA: TGTGCCAGCAGTCCGGGACTAGCGGGTCTAGTCGGGGAGCTGTTTTTT. Its translation is CASSPGLAGLVGELFF. Complete variable domain (other parts from reference TRBV7-7 and TRBJ2-2): GAGVSQSPRYKVTKRGQDVTLRCDPISSHATLYWYQQALGQGPEFLTYFNYEAQPDKSGLPSDRFSAERPEGSISTLTIQRTEQRDSAMYRCASSPGLAGLVGELFFGEGSRLTVL.

J is TRBJ2-2 and V is TRBV4-2, with 8 bases matching TRBD2. The CDR3 contains 18 residues. Per the germline V gene, CDR1 is LGHNA and CDR2 is YNFKEQ. Trimming at V came to 0 bases and at J to 3 bases, leaving 9 bases not matched to a gene. DNA for the CDR3: TGTGCCAGCAGCCAAGAGATAACGGGAGGGCTCTACACCGGGGAGCTGTTTTTT. It translates to CASSQEITGGLYTGELFF.

The chain has TRBV15 and TRBJ2-3; 9 nucleotides match TRBD2. After removal of 0 bases from V and 6 bases from J, the junction contained 7 bases not matched to a gene. Germline loops: CDR1 LNHNV, CDR2 YYDKDF (reference sequence). CDR3 length: 16 amino acids. The CDR3 DNA sequence: TGTGCCACCAGCAGAGAAATCGCGGGAGGGCCGGATACGCAGTATTTT. It translates to CATSREIAGGPDTQYF.

The J gene is TRBJ1-3, the V gene TRBV6-1, with a possible D match to TRBD1 (6 bases). The CDR3 covers 12 residues. The V end lost 10 bases, the J end lost 4 bases, and 11 bases lay between the germline ends. Germline CDR1 MNHNS, CDR2 SASEGT. The chain's CDR3 is CAMTGYGNTIYF. CDR3 nucleotides: TGTGCCATGACAGGCTACGGAAACACCATATATTTT.

V usage is TRBV18 and J usage is TRBJ2-1; D may be TRBD2 (5 bases). Germline V lookup: CDR1 KGHSH, CDR2 LQKENI. V gave up 2 bases and J gave up 7 bases, with 12 bases separating them. The CDR3 sequence is 14 residues long. The CDR3: CASSPSPDSNEQFF. The CDR3 DNA follows: TGTGCCAGCTCACCAAGCCCGGACTCTAATGAGCAGTTCTTC.

The chain links TRBV5-1 to TRBJ2-3; no reliable D call. Trimming cost V 0 bases and J 1 base, with 3 bases left between them. Germline CDR1 is SGHRS and CDR2 is YFSETQ. CDR3 size: 13 residues. CDR3 in amino acids: CASSLERTDTQYF. In DNA, the CDR3 is TGCGCCAGCAGCTTGGAACGCACAGATACGCAGTATTTT.

This chain links TRBV29-1 with TRBJ2-1; 14 bases agree with TRBD2. The CDR3 totals 16 residues. The germline V gene has CDR1 SQVTM and CDR2 ANQGSEA. V trimming: 4 bases; J trimming: 5 bases; junction bases outside the gene matches: 7. The CDR3 DNA sequence: TGCAGCGTTGTTGGACTAGCGGGAGGCCACAACAATGAGCAGTTCTTC. Protein: CSVVGLAGGHNNEQFF.

The chain carries TRBV5-1 and TRBJ2-1; weak D call: TRBD2 (5 bases). Germline values: CDR1 SGHRS, CDR2 YFSETQ. V gave up 4 bases and J gave up 0 bases, with 14 bases separating them. The CDR3 is 16 residues long. The CDR3 DNA reads as TGCGCCAGCAGCCTCCAAGCGGTGAGCTCCTACAATGAGCAGTTCTTC. Encoded protein: CASSLQAVSSYNEQFF.

This chain joins TRBV19 and TRBJ1-5; 7 positions match TRBD1. CDR1 and CDR2 (germline): LNHDA, SQIVND (reference sequence). V shed 4 bases and J 2 bases; nucleotides not matched to a gene: 2. This CDR3 is built from 14 residues. The CDR3 DNA reads TGTGCCAGTAGTACCGGGACAGGCAATCAGCCCCAGCATTTT. This codes for CASSTGTGNQPQHF.

Only a few counts were recorded for this clone. The chain has TRBV4-2 and TRBJ2-1, with D maybe TRBD1 (6 bases). This CDR3 spans 18 amino acids. Germline values: CDR1 LGHNA, CDR2 YNFKEQ. Trimming pared 4 bases from V and 2 bases from J, leaving 21 bases between. The CDR3 here is CASSLYPEGDAPYNEQFF. CDR3 bases: TGTGCCAGCAGCCTCTACCCCGAGGGGGACGCCCCCTACAATGAGCAGTTCTTC.

In this sample, this clone turned up a few times. The V call is TRBV18, the J call TRBJ2-2; tentatively, D is TRBD1 (5 bases). Between the trimmed V and J ends, which lost 3 bases and 4 bases, there was a span of 15 bases. The CDR3 extends over 16 amino acids. Germline V gene lookup returns CDR1 KGHSH and CDR2 LQKENI. CDR3 in amino acids: CASSPAGQGSTGELFF. DNA for the CDR3: TGTGCCAGCTCACCGGCAGGGCAGGGAAGCACCGGGGAGCTGTTTTTT.

V gene TRBV18 combines with J gene TRBJ2-2; D unresolved. The CDR3 extends over 12 amino acids. The germline V and J ends were trimmed by 4 bases and 3 bases, with 3 bases remaining between them. The germline V gene encodes CDR1 KGHSH and CDR2 LQKENI. CDR3 sequence: CASSLYTGELFF. The DNA of the CDR3 is TGTGCCAGCTCACTTTACACCGGGGAGCTGTTTTTT.

The chain combines TRBV30 with TRBJ2-3; D not resolved. The V gene's germline CDR1 is GTSNPN and CDR2 SVGIG (reference sequence). The V end lost 0 bases, the J end lost 2 bases, and 6 bases lay between the germline ends. CDR3 length: 13 amino acids. The CDR3 sequence: CAWSVQITDTQYF. The DNA of the CDR3 is TGTGCCTGGAGTGTCCAGATCACAGATACGCAGTATTTT.

The chain recombines TRBV28 with TRBJ2-3, with 9 bases identical to TRBD2. Germline V gene data show CDR1 as MDHEN and CDR2 as SYDVKM. The CDR3 is 16 residues long. Germline trimming cut 6 bases from V and 4 bases from J; bases unmatched to any gene: 11. CDR3 loop: CASSPIAGVRADTQYF. CDR3 nucleotide sequence: TGTGCCAGCAGCCCGATAGCGGGAGTAAGGGCAGATACGCAGTATTTT.

The chain links TRBV18 to TRBJ2-6; no definite D call. The V end was cut by 3 bases, the J end by 4 bases, with 4 bases between. CDR1 is KGHSH, CDR2 LQKENI, per germline. The CDR3 loop spans 13 amino acids. CDR3 nucleotide sequence: TGTGCCAGCTCACCTAACGGGGCCAACGTCCTGACTTTC. Protein: CASSPNGANVLTF.

To note about this clone: This sample includes further DNA sequences coding for the same CDR3. V gene TRBV18 combines with J gene TRBJ2-5, with D perhaps matching TRBD2 (6 bases). Germline CDR1 reads KGHSH; CDR2 reads LQKENI. The CDR3 is 15 residues long. Trimming removed 3 bases from V and 2 bases from J, with 13 bases in between. This CDR3 is CASSPRGRLQETQYF. The CDR3 nucleotides read TGTGCCAGCTCACCGCGGGGACGCCTACAAGAGACCCAGTACTTC.

This chain connects TRBV6-4 to TRBJ2-2, with D tentatively TRBD1 (6 bases). The length of the CDR3 is 14 residues. Trimming pared 4 bases from V and 4 bases from J, leaving 10 bases between. From germline, CDR1 is MRHNA and CDR2 SNTAGT. The CDR3 DNA sequence: TGTGCCAGCAGTGGCTCGACAGGCACCGGGGAGCTGTTTTTT. Translating gives CASSGSTGTGELFF.

This chain joins TRBV10-2 and TRBJ2-1; D may be TRBD2 (6 bases). V was trimmed by 9 bases and J by 7 bases, leaving 13 bases between them. CDR3 length equals 12 residues. Germline V gives CDR1 WSHSY, CDR2 SAAADI. The CDR3 reads CASYGGANEQFF. The CDR3 region has the DNA TGCGCCAGTTACGGAGGGGCGAATGAGCAGTTCTTC.

The chain couples TRBV5-4 to TRBJ2-1; 14 bases are a match to TRBD2. Germline lookup yields CDR1 SGHNT and CDR2 YYREEE (reference sequence). The CDR3 loop spans 15 amino acids. V trimming: 5 bases; J trimming: 7 bases; junction bases outside the gene matches: 5. CDR3 in amino acids: CASRSGTSGSNEQFF. In nucleotides, the CDR3 is TGTGCCAGCAGGTCCGGGACTAGCGGGAGTAATGAGCAGTTCTTC.

This chain connects TRBV9 to TRBJ2-7, with unresolved D. CDR1 and CDR2 from the germline V gene are SGDLS and YYNGEE. The CDR3 is 13 residues long. The ends were cut back, 0 bases at V and 4 bases at J, with 8 bases in the middle. The CDR3 bases are TGTGCCAGCAGCGTAGATAGCAGTTACGAGCAGTACTTC. It specifies CASSVDSSYEQYF.

The chain is built from TRBV29-1 and TRBJ2-3; 12 bases align to TRBD2. This CDR3 comprises 17 residues. V lost 7 bases, J lost 1 base, and 12 bases stayed unmatched. Per germline, CDR1 SQVTM and CDR2 ANQGSEA. CDR3 bases: TGCAGCGGCCACCCTAGCGGGAGGGAAGCAGGCACAGATACGCAGTATTTT. Translating it yields CSGHPSGREAGTDTQYF.

The chain employs TRBV9 and TRBJ2-3, with D unclear. Germline lookup yields CDR1 SGDLS and CDR2 YYNGEE. CDR3 length: 14 residues. The V end lost 1 base, the J end lost 1 base, and 7 bases lay between the germline ends. The CDR3 DNA is TGTGCCAGCAGCGTAACCAGCGGCACAGATACGCAGTATTTT. Protein product: CASSVTSGTDTQYF.

V usage is TRBV19 and J usage is TRBJ2-3; the D is unclear. V lost 5 bases, J lost 5 bases, and 14 bases lay in between. The CDR3 is 14 amino acids. Germline loops: CDR1 LNHDA, CDR2 SQIVND (reference sequence). The chain's CDR3 is CASSVSHRGDTQYF. In DNA form, the CDR3 reads TGTGCCAGTAGTGTGTCTCATCGCGGAGATACGCAGTATTTT.

This rearrangement joins TRBV28 to TRBJ1-2, with no clear D. CDR1 and CDR2 (germline): MDHEN, SYDVKM. The ends were cut back, 6 bases at V and 4 bases at J, with 15 bases in the middle. This CDR3 has 14 residues. CDR3 sequence (DNA): TGTGCCAGCAGGTCAATTGACGGAGCCTATGGCTACACCTTC. As protein: CASRSIDGAYGYTF.